This entry lists 18 T cell receptor beta chains sequenced from one sample in a study of cytomegalovirus exposure and HLA in healthy donors. Vbeta (60) and Jbeta (13) primers were used in the PCR. Sequencing used immunoSEQ multiplex PCR; TCRdb keeps in-frame clones, though not all of them. The sample shows 130,000 or so clones, 79% of them seen only once. The specimen sequenced was PBMCs. The receptors here all came from a male donor in good health and CMV-seronegative.

This rearrangement joins TRBV30 to TRBJ2-7; TRBD1 might be the D (6 bases). Germline V CDR1 and CDR2: GTSNPN, SVGIG (reference sequence). V lost 0 bases and J 2 bases, leaving 8 bases between the germline ends. This CDR3 comprises 13 residues. CDR3 in DNA: TGTGCCTGGAGTGTTACAGGGCCCTACGAGCAGTACTTC. Translated: CAWSVTGPYEQYF.

Concerning this clone: The junction differs from germline at one of its ends, possibly a read error. V gene TRBV7-9 combines with J gene TRBJ1-5; D unresolved. This CDR3 has 12 residues. The germline gives CDR1 SEHNR, CDR2 FQNEAQ (reference sequence). This CDR3 is CSSSFSDQPQHF. The CDR3 region has the DNA TGTTCCAGCAGCTTCTCGGATCAGCCCCAGCATTTT.

The rearrangement uses TRBV2 and TRBJ1-1; TRBD1 matches 9 bases. Germline CDR1 and CDR2: SNHLY and FYNNEI. This CDR3 has 14 amino acids. The V gene end was trimmed by 6 bases and the J gene end by 6 bases; junction bases not matched to a gene: 8. The CDR3 DNA is TGTGCCAGCAGATCAGGACAGGGGTTGGCTGAAGCTTTCTTT. It yields the protein CASRSGQGLAEAFF.

This clone was seen a handful of times. The chain combines TRBV19 with TRBJ1-1; the match to TRBD1 covers 9 bases. The CDR3 extends over 15 amino acids. J lost 8 bases, V lost 3 bases, and 10 bases had no gene match. The germline gives CDR1 LNHDA, CDR2 SQIVND (reference sequence). This chain's CDR3 is CASSIRGQGSREAFF. As DNA, the CDR3 is TGTGCCAGTAGTATTAGGGGACAGGGCAGTCGGGAAGCTTTCTTT.

The V gene is TRBV5-4, the J gene TRBJ1-6; tentatively, D is TRBD1 (5 bases). This CDR3 spans 13 amino acids. In germline, CDR1 is SGHNT, CDR2 YYREEE (reference sequence). V was trimmed by 0 bases and J by 9 bases, leaving 7 bases between them. As DNA, the CDR3 is TGTGCCAGCAGCTTGGCGGGGGGTTCACCCCTCCACTTT. Translated: CASSLAGGSPLHF.

The chain combines TRBV9 with TRBJ2-5; possibly TRBD2 for D (6 bases). Germline CDR1 SGDLS, CDR2 YYNGEE. The CDR3 loop spans 15 amino acids. V lost 0 bases and J lost 5, with 14 bases in between. Here the CDR3 DNA reads TGTGCCAGCAGCGTAGGGGGGGTTCGTGGGGAGACCCAGTACTTC. As protein: CASSVGGVRGETQYF. Full variable domain (remainder filled in from reference TRBV9 and TRBJ2-5): DSGVTQTPKHLITATGQRVTLRCSPRSGDLSVYWYQQSLDQGLQFLIQYYNGEERAKGNILERFSAQQFPDLHSELNLSSLELGDSALYFCASSVGGVRGETQYFGPGTRLLVL.

The chain couples TRBV9 to TRBJ1-1; D not resolved. This CDR3 is built from 13 residues. Between the trimmed V and J ends, which lost 0 bases and 0 bases, there was a span of 3 bases. CDR1 and CDR2 from the germline V gene are SGDLS and YYNGEE. The CDR3 protein is CASSVAMNTEAFF. Written as DNA, the CDR3 is TGTGCCAGCAGCGTAGCTATGAACACTGAAGCTTTCTTT.

The rearrangement joins TRBV19 to TRBJ2-4; the D gene is possibly TRBD2 (6 bases). The CDR3 has 16 residues. V was pared by 1 base and J by 1 base, with 11 bases between. The V gene's germline CDR1 is LNHDA and CDR2 SQIVND (reference sequence). The CDR3 DNA sequence: TGTGCCAGTAGTATAGGGAGGGAGACGGCCAAAAACATTCAGTACTTC. It is translated as CASSIGRETAKNIQYF.

The J gene is TRBJ2-3, the V gene TRBV7-8; the match to TRBD2 covers 7 bases. Germline V gene lookup returns CDR1 SGHVS and CDR2 FQNEAQ. The length of the CDR3 is 17 residues. The V gene end was trimmed by 5 bases and the J gene end by 2 bases; junction bases not matched to a gene: 13. Here the CDR3 reads CASSLLGDGRPTDTQYF. For the CDR3, the DNA is TGTGCCAGCAGCCTGCTTGGGGACGGGAGGCCCACAGATACGCAGTATTTT.

The chain is built from TRBV18 and TRBJ1-2; 8 bases line up with TRBD1. The V gene end was trimmed by 3 bases and the J gene end by 1 base; junction bases not matched to a gene: 4. The CDR3 length is 15 residues. Germline V gene sequence: CDR1 KGHSH, CDR2 LQKENI. The CDR3 nucleotides are TGTGCCAGCTCACCCGGACAGGGTGGTAACTATGGCTACACCTTC. It codes for CASSPGQGGNYGYTF.

V gene TRBV5-6 combines with J gene TRBJ2-3; TRBD2 matches at 11 bases. Germline assignment: CDR1 SGHDT and CDR2 YYEEEE. The ends lost 0 bases at V and 4 bases at J; junction bases unmatched: 7. The CDR3 is 17 residues long. The CDR3 region has the DNA TGTGCCAGCAGCTTGGATGTAGCGGGGGGGCCAGCAGATACGCAGTATTTT. Translating it yields CASSLDVAGGPADTQYF.

This clone turned up a few times. The V and J genes are TRBV19 and TRBJ1-2; 8 bases match TRBD1. The CDR3 spans 14 residues. V shed 5 bases, J shed 3 bases, and the junction held 5 bases outside the gene matches. CDR1 and CDR2 from the germline V gene are LNHDA and SQIVND (reference sequence). Here the CDR3 reads CASSLGTGDYGYTF. CDR3 sequence (DNA): TGTGCCAGTAGTCTGGGGACAGGTGACTATGGCTACACCTTC.

The V call is TRBV5-1, the J call TRBJ2-3; 10 bases are a match to TRBD1. The CDR3 loop spans 16 amino acids. V shed 0 bases, J shed 2 bases, and the junction held 3 bases outside the gene matches. Per the germline V gene, CDR1 is SGHRS and CDR2 is YFSETQ. The CDR3 sequence is CASSLGTGGLTDTQYF. In nucleotides, the CDR3 is TGCGCCAGCAGCTTGGGGACAGGGGGACTCACAGATACGCAGTATTTT.

The CDR3 is CASSLRGGGGGELFF. The DNA of the CDR3 is TGTGCCAGCAGCTTAAGAGGGGGGGGCGGCGGGGAGCTGTTTTTT. The rearrangement uses TRBV7-3 and TRBJ2-2; weak D call: TRBD2 (7 bases). This CDR3 comprises 15 residues. V dropped 1 base and J dropped 7 bases, with 13 bases sitting between them. The germline CDR1 and CDR2 sequences are SGHTA and FQGTGA.

The J gene is TRBJ2-1, the V gene TRBV5-8; D not certain. Trimming removed 3 bases at V and 0 bases at J, with 10 bases between. This CDR3 has 15 amino acids. Looked up from germline, CDR1 is SGHTS and CDR2 is YDEGEE. The CDR3 is CASSSMPSSYNEQFF. CDR3 nucleotides: TGTGCCAGCAGCTCGATGCCCAGCTCCTACAATGAGCAGTTCTTC.

V is TRBV7-3 and J is TRBJ1-2; D might be TRBD1 (5 bases). This CDR3 region has 13 residues. Germline lookup yields CDR1 SGHTA and CDR2 FQGTGA. The germline V and J ends were trimmed by 5 bases and 7 bases, with 14 bases remaining between them. The CDR3 loop reads CASSPGRGGGYTF. The CDR3 region has the DNA TGTGCCAGCAGCCCCGGGAGGGGAGGTGGCTACACCTTC.

This CDR3 is CASKELSSGNTIYF. DNA for the CDR3: TGTGCCAGTAAAGAGCTATCCTCTGGAAACACCATATATTTT. The rearrangement uses TRBV19 and TRBJ1-3; D call uncertain. The germline V gene encodes CDR1 LNHDA and CDR2 SQIVND (reference sequence). The CDR3 extends over 14 amino acids. Trimming shortened V by 7 bases and J by 0 bases, and 10 bases separated the two germline ends.

The V gene is TRBV18, the J gene TRBJ1-2; 10 bases line up with TRBD1. The CDR3 extends over 15 amino acids. The junction had 4 bases not matched to a gene; V was cut back by 2 bases and J by 4 bases. CDR1 is KGHSH, CDR2 LQKENI, per germline. The chain's CDR3 is CASSPGTGAGYGYTF. The CDR3, as DNA: TGTGCCAGCTCACCAGGGACAGGGGCCGGCTATGGCTACACCTTC.